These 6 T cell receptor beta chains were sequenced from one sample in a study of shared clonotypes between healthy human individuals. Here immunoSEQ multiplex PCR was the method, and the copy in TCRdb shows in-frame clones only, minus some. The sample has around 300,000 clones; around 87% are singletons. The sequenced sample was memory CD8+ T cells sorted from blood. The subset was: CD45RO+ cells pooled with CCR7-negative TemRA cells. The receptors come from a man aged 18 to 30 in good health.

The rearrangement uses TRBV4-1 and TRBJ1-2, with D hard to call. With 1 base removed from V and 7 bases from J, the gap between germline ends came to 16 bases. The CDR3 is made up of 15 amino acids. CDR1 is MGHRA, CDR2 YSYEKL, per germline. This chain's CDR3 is CASSQGVSAPTGYTF. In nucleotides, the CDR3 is TGCGCCAGCAGCCAAGGCGTCTCAGCCCCGACTGGCTACACCTTC.

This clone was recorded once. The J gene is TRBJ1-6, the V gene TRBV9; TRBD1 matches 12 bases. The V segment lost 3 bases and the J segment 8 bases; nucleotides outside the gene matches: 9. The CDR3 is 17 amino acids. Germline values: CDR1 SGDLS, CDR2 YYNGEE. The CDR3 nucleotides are TGTGCCAGCAGCGCCGCCGGGACAGGGGGCATCGATTCACCCCTCCACTTT. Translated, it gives CASSAAGTGGIDSPLHF.

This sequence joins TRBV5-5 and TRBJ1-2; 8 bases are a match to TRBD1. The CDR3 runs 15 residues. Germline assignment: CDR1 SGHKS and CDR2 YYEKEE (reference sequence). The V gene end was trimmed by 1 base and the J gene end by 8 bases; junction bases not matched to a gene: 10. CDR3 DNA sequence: TGTGCCAGCAGCTTGTACGAGACAGGGGCTAGCGGCTACACCTTC. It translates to CASSLYETGASGYTF. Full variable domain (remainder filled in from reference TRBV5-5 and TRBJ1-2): DAGVTQSPTHLIKTRGQQVTLRCSPISGHKSVSWYQQVLGQGPQFIFQYYEKEERGRGNFPDRFSARQFPNYSSELNVNALLLGDSALYLCASSLYETGASGYTFGSGTRLTVV.

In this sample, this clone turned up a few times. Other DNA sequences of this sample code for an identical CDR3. Written as DNA, the CDR3 is TGTGCCAGCAGCCCCCCCTACCAAGAGACCCAGTACTTC. This encodes CASSPPYQETQYF. The chain joins TRBV9 to TRBJ2-5; D is unresolved. Trimming cost V 4 bases and J 0 bases, with 7 bases left between them. The CDR3 has 13 amino acids. Germline V lookup: CDR1 SGDLS, CDR2 YYNGEE.

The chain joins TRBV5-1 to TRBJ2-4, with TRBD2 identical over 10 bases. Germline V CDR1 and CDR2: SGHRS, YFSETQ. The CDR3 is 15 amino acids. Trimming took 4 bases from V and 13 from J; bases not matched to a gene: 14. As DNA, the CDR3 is TGCGCCAGCAGCAGCGGGCTAGCGGGGGAGGAGAGCCAGTACTTC. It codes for CASSSGLAGEESQYF.

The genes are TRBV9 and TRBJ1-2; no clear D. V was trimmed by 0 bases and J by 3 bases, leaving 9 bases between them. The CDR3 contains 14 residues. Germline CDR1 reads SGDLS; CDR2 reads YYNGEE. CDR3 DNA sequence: TGTGCCAGCAGCGTAGCACCAGTCGACTATGGCTACACCTTC. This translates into CASSVAPVDYGYTF.